This is a list of T cell receptor beta chains from one sample in a study of regulatory T cells in long-lasting Graves disease. TCRdb analysed the multiplex PCR reads with MiXCR anew, one entry per CDR3 protein. This table holds fewer than 450,000 distinct CDR3 sequences, 15% found once. The same sample was also used in a study of T cells in Graves' hyperthyroidism and ophthalmopathy.

Sample: peripheral blood mononuclear cells (PBMCs), taken at new diagnosis, from a patient treated with antithyroid drugs. The receptors were gathered from a woman aged 35 to 49 with Graves disease. The CDR3 runs from the conserved cysteine through the conserved F or W. The order of the fields is D gene, V gene, J gene, clone size, CDR3 DNA, CDR3 protein. The D gene is left open where the match is weak. Clone size, where shown, is once, few, many, or a class for clones that have expanded.

d_gene: NA
v_gene: TRBV20-1
j_gene: TRBJ2-5
abundance: few
CDR3nt: TGCAGTGCAAGGCTGGGACTCACTCGCGGAGAGACCCAGTACTTC
CDR3aa: CSARLGLTRGETQYF

d_gene: NA
v_gene: TRBV9
j_gene: TRBJ2-1
abundance: NA
CDR3nt: TGTGCCAGCAGCCCTCAGACATCGAGCTCCTACAATGAGCAGTTCTTC
CDR3aa: CASSPQTSSSYNEQFF

d_gene: NA
v_gene: TRBV30
j_gene: TRBJ1-2
abundance: NA
CDR3nt: TGTGCCTGGAGTCAAACGGGACTGCGCTATGGCTACACCTTC
CDR3aa: CAWSQTGLRYGYTF

d_gene: TRBD2
v_gene: TRBV5-1
j_gene: TRBJ2-5
abundance: few
CDR3nt: TGCGCCAGCAGCTTCTCCGGGACTAGCGGAGAGACCCAGTACTTC
CDR3aa: CASSFSGTSGETQYF

d_gene: NA
v_gene: TRBV7-6
j_gene: TRBJ1-4
abundance: few
CDR3nt: TGTGCCAGCAGCTTTTCTTGGGACGTCAATGAAAAACTGTTTTTT
CDR3aa: CASSFSWDVNEKLFF

d_gene: NA
v_gene: TRBV14
j_gene: TRBJ1-2
abundance: NA
CDR3nt: TGTGCCAGCAGCCATGGAACGGTATATGGCTACACCTTC
CDR3aa: CASSHGTVYGYTF

d_gene: TRBD2
v_gene: TRBV7-9
j_gene: TRBJ2-1
abundance: NA
CDR3nt: TGTACCAGCAGCTTAGACAGGGGCGCTAGGCTAGCGGGAGCCAATGAGCAGTTCTTC
CDR3aa: CTSSLDRGARLAGANEQFF

d_gene: NA
v_gene: TRBV15
j_gene: TRBJ2-6
abundance: NA
CDR3nt: TGTGCCACCAGCAGAGGGGAGGTTTCTGGGGCCAACGTCCTGACTTTC
CDR3aa: CATSRGEVSGANVLTF

d_gene: NA
v_gene: TRBV13
j_gene: TRBJ2-2
abundance: few
CDR3nt: TGTGCCAGCAGCTTCGGGACCGGGGGAGACACCGGGGAGCTGTTTTTT
CDR3aa: CASSFGTGGDTGELFF

d_gene: NA
v_gene: TRBV10-3
j_gene: TRBJ2-3
abundance: many
CDR3nt: TGTGCCATCAGCAGTAGCGGCCAGGGTGCAGATACGCAGTATTTT
CDR3aa: CAISSSGQGADTQYF

d_gene: TRBD1
v_gene: TRBV12-5
j_gene: TRBJ2-1
abundance: many
CDR3nt: TGTGCTAGTGGTGGCCCCCGACAGGGGTACTACAATGAGCAGTTCTTC
CDR3aa: CASGGPRQGYYNEQFF

d_gene: TRBD2
v_gene: TRBV2
j_gene: TRBJ2-7
abundance: many
CDR3nt: TGTGCCAGCAGGATAGCGGGAGCAACCTACGAGCAGTACTTC
CDR3aa: CASRIAGATYEQYF

d_gene: TRBD1
v_gene: TRBV11-2
j_gene: TRBJ1-2
abundance: many
CDR3nt: TGTGCCAGCAGCCCTAGCAGGGGGACCGTAGGCTATGGCTACACCTTC
CDR3aa: CASSPSRGTVGYGYTF

d_gene: TRBD1
v_gene: TRBV7-6
j_gene: TRBJ2-5
abundance: many
CDR3nt: TGTGCCAGCAGCCTCGAGGGACAGCTAGAGACCCAGTACTTC
CDR3aa: CASSLEGQLETQYF

d_gene: TRBD1
v_gene: TRBV5-1
j_gene: TRBJ2-1
abundance: few
CDR3nt: TGCGCCAGCAGCCCCGGGACAGCCCGCTCTTACAATGAGCAGTTCTTC
CDR3aa: CASSPGTARSYNEQFF

d_gene: TRBD2
v_gene: TRBV12-3/TRBV12-4
j_gene: TRBJ2-7
abundance: many
CDR3nt: TGTGCCAGCAGTCCAGGACTAGCAAGCGAGCAGTACTTC
CDR3aa: CASSPGLASEQYF

d_gene: NA
v_gene: TRBV28
j_gene: TRBJ1-3
abundance: many
CDR3nt: TGTGCCAGCATCGTGGGGCAGCACTCTGGAAACACCATATATTTT
CDR3aa: CASIVGQHSGNTIYF

d_gene: TRBD1
v_gene: TRBV3-1
j_gene: TRBJ1-1
abundance: many
CDR3nt: TGTGCCAGCAGCCCACAGGGGATGATGAACACTGAAGCTTTCTTT
CDR3aa: CASSPQGMMNTEAFF

d_gene: TRBD1
v_gene: TRBV19
j_gene: TRBJ1-2
abundance: many
CDR3nt: TGTGCCAGTAGTATCGGACAGGGAGAGAACTATGGCTACACCTTC
CDR3aa: CASSIGQGENYGYTF

d_gene: NA
v_gene: TRBV7-8
j_gene: TRBJ2-7
abundance: many
CDR3nt: TGTGCCAGCAGCTTAGCGACAGAGTACGAGCAGTACTTC
CDR3aa: CASSLATEYEQYF

d_gene: TRBD2
v_gene: TRBV6-5
j_gene: TRBJ2-1
abundance: few
CDR3nt: TGTGCCAGCAGTTATGGGACTAGATATGAGCAGTTCTTC
CDR3aa: CASSYGTRYEQFF

d_gene: TRBD1
v_gene: TRBV28
j_gene: TRBJ2-1
abundance: many
CDR3nt: TGTGCCAGCAGATACCTCGGGACAGCCGGCGAGCAGTTCTTC
CDR3aa: CASRYLGTAGEQFF

d_gene: TRBD1
v_gene: TRBV20-1
j_gene: TRBJ1-2
abundance: NA
CDR3nt: TGCAGTGCTAGAGATCTTAGACAGGGGGGCAACTATGGCTACACCTTC
CDR3aa: CSARDLRQGGNYGYTF

d_gene: NA
v_gene: TRBV12-3/TRBV12-4
j_gene: TRBJ2-5
abundance: many
CDR3nt: TGTGCCAGCAGCCCTAGTTTATACGGGACCCAGTACTTC
CDR3aa: CASSPSLYGTQYF

d_gene: NA
v_gene: TRBV19
j_gene: TRBJ2-2
abundance: NA
CDR3nt: TGTGCCAGTAGTGACCCCGGGACTCCGGCGGGCGGGGAGCTGTTTTTT
CDR3aa: CASSDPGTPAGGELFF

d_gene: TRBD2
v_gene: TRBV24-1
j_gene: TRBJ2-2
abundance: few
CDR3nt: TGTGCCACCAGGGGACTAGCGGGAGGCACCGGGGAGCTGTTTTTT
CDR3aa: CATRGLAGGTGELFF

d_gene: NA
v_gene: TRBV2
j_gene: TRBJ1-1
abundance: many
CDR3nt: TGTGCCAGCAGTGAAACCTTTTATGAAGCTTTCTTT
CDR3aa: CASSETFYEAFF

d_gene: NA
v_gene: TRBV5-4
j_gene: TRBJ2-3
abundance: few
CDR3nt: TGTGCCAGCAGCTTTTATACGGCTAGCACAGATACGCAGTATTTT
CDR3aa: CASSFYTASTDTQYF

d_gene: NA
v_gene: TRBV7-9
j_gene: TRBJ2-7
abundance: many
CDR3nt: TGTGCCAGCAGCTTAGTTTTGGGTGGAGGGAGGAAACCAACCTACGAGCAGTACTTC
CDR3aa: CASSLVLGGGRKPTYEQYF

d_gene: NA
v_gene: TRBV7-9
j_gene: TRBJ2-7
abundance: many
CDR3nt: TGTGCCAGCAGCTTGACCACTGGAACTTCCTACGAGCAGTACTTC
CDR3aa: CASSLTTGTSYEQYF

d_gene: TRBD1
v_gene: TRBV11-3
j_gene: TRBJ2-3
abundance: many
CDR3nt: TGTGCCAGCAGGCCGACAGGGTCCGATACGCAGTATTTT
CDR3aa: CASRPTGSDTQYF

d_gene: TRBD1
v_gene: TRBV7-9
j_gene: TRBJ1-1
abundance: NA
CDR3nt: TGTGCCAGCAGCTTATCGATATTAAGGGACAGGGGGGCACCCACTGAAGCTTTCTTT
CDR3aa: CASSLSILRDRGAPTEAFF

d_gene: TRBD2
v_gene: TRBV5-1
j_gene: TRBJ2-7
abundance: NA
CDR3nt: TGCGCCAGCAGCTCCAGACTAGCGGGAGGGCCTACCAACTCCTACGAGCAGTACTTC
CDR3aa: CASSSRLAGGPTNSYEQYF

d_gene: NA
v_gene: TRBV12-3/TRBV12-4
j_gene: TRBJ1-3
abundance: many
CDR3nt: TGTGCCAGCAGTTTAGTGAGGTTCGGAAACACCATATATTTT
CDR3aa: CASSLVRFGNTIYF

d_gene: NA
v_gene: TRBV19
j_gene: TRBJ2-6
abundance: NA
CDR3nt: TGTGCCAGTAGTATTCGGACCGCATCACACCCTGGGGCCAACGTCCTGACTTTC
CDR3aa: CASSIRTASHPGANVLTF

d_gene: NA
v_gene: TRBV11-2
j_gene: TRBJ1-5
abundance: many
CDR3nt: TGTGCCAGCAGCTTGATGTCGGGATGGGATCAGCCCCAGCATTTT
CDR3aa: CASSLMSGWDQPQHF

d_gene: TRBD2
v_gene: TRBV15
j_gene: TRBJ2-5
abundance: NA
CDR3nt: TGTGCCACCAGCAGAGCGGGAGGGCCATCCGGGGAGACCCAGTACTTC
CDR3aa: CATSRAGGPSGETQYF

d_gene: NA
v_gene: TRBV11-2
j_gene: TRBJ1-2
abundance: many
CDR3nt: TGTGCCAGCAGCTCACTTCGGCGGGGACTCAACTATGGCTACACCTTC
CDR3aa: CASSSLRRGLNYGYTF

d_gene: NA
v_gene: TRBV2
j_gene: TRBJ2-1
abundance: many
CDR3nt: TGTGCCAGCAGTGATAGAGGGAGGAATGAGCAGTTCTTC
CDR3aa: CASSDRGRNEQFF

d_gene: NA
v_gene: TRBV24-1
j_gene: TRBJ2-3
abundance: NA
CDR3nt: TGTGCCACCAGTGATTCACAGGGAGTTGGCACAGATACGCAGTATTTT
CDR3aa: CATSDSQGVGTDTQYF

d_gene: NA
v_gene: TRBV12-5
j_gene: TRBJ2-7
abundance: many
CDR3nt: TGTGCTAGTGGTTTGGCGTTCAAGGGCGAGCAGTACTTC
CDR3aa: CASGLAFKGEQYF

d_gene: NA
v_gene: TRBV11-2
j_gene: TRBJ2-7
abundance: many
CDR3nt: TGTGCCAGCAGCTTAGTTGAGGGTCTCTCCTACGAGCAGTACTTC
CDR3aa: CASSLVEGLSYEQYF

d_gene: TRBD2
v_gene: TRBV13
j_gene: TRBJ2-1
abundance: few
CDR3nt: TGTGCCAGCAGCTTATGGGGCCAGTCGGGGGGATCCTACAATGAGCAGTTCTTC
CDR3aa: CASSLWGQSGGSYNEQFF

d_gene: NA
v_gene: TRBV7-3
j_gene: TRBJ2-1
abundance: many
CDR3nt: TGTGCCAGCAGCTTAGCGCATAGAAACAATGAGCAGTTCTTC
CDR3aa: CASSLAHRNNEQFF

d_gene: NA
v_gene: TRBV11-2
j_gene: TRBJ2-7
abundance: many
CDR3nt: TGTGCCAGCAGCTTAGGGGCCAGTTTCGAGCAGTACTTC
CDR3aa: CASSLGASFEQYF

d_gene: NA
v_gene: TRBV12-5
j_gene: TRBJ2-7
abundance: few
CDR3nt: TGTGCTAGTGGTTTGCCCGGGAGTGTGCAGTACTTC
CDR3aa: CASGLPGSVQYF

d_gene: NA
v_gene: TRBV24-1
j_gene: TRBJ2-7
abundance: many
CDR3nt: TGTGCCACCAGTGGAGGGCAGTTCTACGAGCAGTACTTC
CDR3aa: CATSGGQFYEQYF

d_gene: NA
v_gene: TRBV2
j_gene: TRBJ2-2
abundance: many
CDR3nt: TGTGCCAGCAGACTCAACACCGGGGAGCTGTTTTTT
CDR3aa: CASRLNTGELFF

d_gene: NA
v_gene: TRBV11-2
j_gene: TRBJ2-7
abundance: many
CDR3nt: TGTGCCAGCAGCTTGGGAAGAGACTACCAACCCTACGAGCAGTACTTC
CDR3aa: CASSLGRDYQPYEQYF

d_gene: TRBD1
v_gene: TRBV28
j_gene: TRBJ1-5
abundance: many
CDR3nt: TGTGCCAGCAGTCCCGGGACAGCTAGCAATCAGCCCCAGCATTTT
CDR3aa: CASSPGTASNQPQHF

d_gene: NA
v_gene: TRBV7-9
j_gene: TRBJ2-3
abundance: many
CDR3nt: TGTGCCAGCAGCTTTGCGGCGGACCACACAGATACGCAGTATTTT
CDR3aa: CASSFAADHTDTQYF

d_gene: NA
v_gene: TRBV7-3
j_gene: TRBJ2-1
abundance: few
CDR3nt: TGTGCCAGCAGCCGGACAGGAGGGAATAATGAGCAGTTCTTC
CDR3aa: CASSRTGGNNEQFF